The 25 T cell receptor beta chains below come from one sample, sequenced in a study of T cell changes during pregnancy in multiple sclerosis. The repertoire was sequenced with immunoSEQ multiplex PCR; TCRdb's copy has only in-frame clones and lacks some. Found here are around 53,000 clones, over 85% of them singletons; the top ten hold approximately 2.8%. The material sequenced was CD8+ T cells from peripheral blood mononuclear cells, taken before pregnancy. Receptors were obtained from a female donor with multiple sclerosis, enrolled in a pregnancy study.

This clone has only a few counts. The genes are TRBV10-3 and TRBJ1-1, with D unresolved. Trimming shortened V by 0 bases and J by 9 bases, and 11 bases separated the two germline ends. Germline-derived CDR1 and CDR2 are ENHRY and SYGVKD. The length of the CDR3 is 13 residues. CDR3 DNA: TGTGCCATCAGTGAGTCGAGGGTTTTCCAAGCTTTCTTT. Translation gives CAISESRVFQAFF.

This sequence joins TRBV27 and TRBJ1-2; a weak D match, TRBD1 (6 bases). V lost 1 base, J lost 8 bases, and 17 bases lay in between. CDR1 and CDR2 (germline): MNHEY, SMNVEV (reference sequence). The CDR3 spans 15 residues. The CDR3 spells CASSLLTGKAEGYTF. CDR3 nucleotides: TGTGCCAGCAGTTTATTGACAGGAAAAGCTGAGGGCTACACCTTC.

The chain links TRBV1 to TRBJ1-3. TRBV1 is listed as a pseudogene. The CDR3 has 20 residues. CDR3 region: CTSSQDTRTFTVSRGNTIYF. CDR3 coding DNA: TGCACCAGCAGCCAAGATACCCGCACCTTTACCGTATCGCGGGGAAACACCATATATTTT.

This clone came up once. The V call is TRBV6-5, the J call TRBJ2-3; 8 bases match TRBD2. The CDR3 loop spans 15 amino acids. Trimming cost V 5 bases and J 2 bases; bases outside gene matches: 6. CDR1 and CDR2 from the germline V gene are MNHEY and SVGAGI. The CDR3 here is CASSARGGPTDTQYF. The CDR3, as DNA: TGTGCCAGCAGTGCCCGGGGGGGCCCCACAGATACGCAGTATTTT.

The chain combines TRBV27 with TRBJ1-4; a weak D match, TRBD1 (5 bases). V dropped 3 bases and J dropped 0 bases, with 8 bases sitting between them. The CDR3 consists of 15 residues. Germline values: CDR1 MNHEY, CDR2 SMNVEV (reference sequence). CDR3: CASSFGGTTNEKLFF. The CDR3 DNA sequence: TGTGCCAGCAGTTTCGGGGGAACAACTAATGAAAAACTGTTTTTT.

The CDR3 DNA reads as TGCGCCAGCAGCCAAGAGACAGACCAAAGAGGAAACACCATATATTTT. Translating gives CASSQETDQRGNTIYF. The chain has TRBV4-3 and TRBJ1-3, with D perhaps TRBD1 (5 bases). Trimming shortened V by 0 bases and J by 4 bases, and 13 bases separated the two germline ends. CDR1 and CDR2 from the germline V gene are LGHNA and YSLEER. The CDR3 consists of 16 residues.

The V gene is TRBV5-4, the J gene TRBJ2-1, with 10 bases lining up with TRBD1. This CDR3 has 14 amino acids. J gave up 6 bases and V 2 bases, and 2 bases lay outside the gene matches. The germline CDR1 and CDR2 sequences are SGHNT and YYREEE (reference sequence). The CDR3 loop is CASSFRDRGNEQFF. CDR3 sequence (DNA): TGTGCCAGCAGCTTTCGGGACAGGGGCAATGAGCAGTTCTTC.

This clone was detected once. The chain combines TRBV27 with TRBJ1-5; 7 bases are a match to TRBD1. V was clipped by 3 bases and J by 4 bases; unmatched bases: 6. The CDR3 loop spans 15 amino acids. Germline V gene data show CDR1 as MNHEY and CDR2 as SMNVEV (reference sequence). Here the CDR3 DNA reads TGTGCCAGCAGTTTGTTGGGGGACAGTAATCAGCCCCAGCATTTT. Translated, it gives CASSLLGDSNQPQHF.

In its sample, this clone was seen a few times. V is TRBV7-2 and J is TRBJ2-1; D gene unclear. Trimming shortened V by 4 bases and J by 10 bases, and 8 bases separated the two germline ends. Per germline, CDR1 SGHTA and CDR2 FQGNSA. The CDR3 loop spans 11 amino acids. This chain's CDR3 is CASSSTGEQFF. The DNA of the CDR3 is TGTGCCAGCAGCTCAACCGGGGAGCAGTTCTTC.

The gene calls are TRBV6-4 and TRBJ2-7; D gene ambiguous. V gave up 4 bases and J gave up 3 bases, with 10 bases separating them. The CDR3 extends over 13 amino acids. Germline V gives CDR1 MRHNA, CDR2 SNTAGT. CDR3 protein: CASSVLPDYEQYF. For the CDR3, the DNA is TGTGCCAGCAGTGTCTTGCCAGACTACGAGCAGTACTTC.

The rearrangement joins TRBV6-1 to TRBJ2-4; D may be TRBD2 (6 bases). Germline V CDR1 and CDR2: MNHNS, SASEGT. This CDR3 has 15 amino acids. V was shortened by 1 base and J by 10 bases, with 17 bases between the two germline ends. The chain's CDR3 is CASSEGPGDPRIQYF. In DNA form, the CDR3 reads TGTGCCAGCAGTGAAGGTCCGGGGGACCCCAGAATTCAGTACTTC.

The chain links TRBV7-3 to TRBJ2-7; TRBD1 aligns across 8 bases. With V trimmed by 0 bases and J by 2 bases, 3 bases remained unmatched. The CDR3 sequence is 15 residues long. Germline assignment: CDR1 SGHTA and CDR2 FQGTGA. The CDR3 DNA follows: TGTGCCAGCAGCTTAACTGGGGGACAGGCCTACGAGCAGTACTTC. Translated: CASSLTGGQAYEQYF.

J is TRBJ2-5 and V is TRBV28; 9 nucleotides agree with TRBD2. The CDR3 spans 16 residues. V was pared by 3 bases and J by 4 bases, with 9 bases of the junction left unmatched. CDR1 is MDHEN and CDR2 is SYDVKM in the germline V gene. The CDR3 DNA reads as TGTGCCAGCAGTTTCACCAGCGGGGGGCGTCCAGAGACCCAGTACTTC. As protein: CASSFTSGGRPETQYF. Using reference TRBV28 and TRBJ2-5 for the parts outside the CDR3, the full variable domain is DVKVTQSSRYLVKRTGEKVFLECVQDMDHENMFWYRQDPGLGLRLIYFSYDVKMKEKGDIPEGYSVSREKKERFSLILESASTNQTSMYLCASSFTSGGRPETQYFGPGTRLLVL.

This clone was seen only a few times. CDR3 loop: CASSAAGRGTEAFF. The CDR3 bases are TGTGCCAGCAGTGCGGCGGGTCGTGGCACTGAAGCTTTCTTT. The chain joins TRBV6-1 to TRBJ1-1; D not certain. CDR1 and CDR2 (germline): MNHNS, SASEGT. CDR3 length: 14 residues. The ends were cut back, 4 bases at V and 4 bases at J, with 13 bases in the middle.

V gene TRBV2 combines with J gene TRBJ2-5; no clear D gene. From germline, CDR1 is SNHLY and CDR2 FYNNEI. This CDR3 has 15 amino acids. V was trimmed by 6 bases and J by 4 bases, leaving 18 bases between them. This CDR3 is CASRNYPSARETQYF. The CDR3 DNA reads TGTGCCAGCAGAAACTACCCAAGCGCACGAGAGACCCAGTACTTC. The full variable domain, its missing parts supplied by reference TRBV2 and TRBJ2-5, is EPEVTQTPSHQVTQMGQEVILRCVPISNHLYFYWYRQILGQKVEFLVSFYNNEISEKSEIFDDQFSVERPDGSNFTLKIRSTKLEDSAMYFCASRNYPSARETQYFGPGTRLLVL.

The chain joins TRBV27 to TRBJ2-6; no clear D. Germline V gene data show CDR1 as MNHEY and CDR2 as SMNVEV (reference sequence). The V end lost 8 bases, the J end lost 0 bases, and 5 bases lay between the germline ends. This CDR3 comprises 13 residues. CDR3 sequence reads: CASQNSGANVLTF. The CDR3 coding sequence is TGTGCCAGCCAGAACTCTGGGGCCAACGTCCTGACTTTC.

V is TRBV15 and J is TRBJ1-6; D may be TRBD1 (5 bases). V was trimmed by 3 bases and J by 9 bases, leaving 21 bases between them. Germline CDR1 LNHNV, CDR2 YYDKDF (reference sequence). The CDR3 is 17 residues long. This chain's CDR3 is CATSRGPQPRGVSPLHF. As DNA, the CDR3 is TGTGCCACCAGCAGGGGGCCTCAACCCCGGGGGGTTTCACCCCTCCACTTT.

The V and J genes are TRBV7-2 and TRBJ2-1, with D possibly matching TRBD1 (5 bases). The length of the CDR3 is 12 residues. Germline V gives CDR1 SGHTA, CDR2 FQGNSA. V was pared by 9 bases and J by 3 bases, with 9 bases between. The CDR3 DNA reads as TGTGCCAGTCAGGGTGTCTACAATGAGCAGTTCTTC. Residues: CASQGVYNEQFF.

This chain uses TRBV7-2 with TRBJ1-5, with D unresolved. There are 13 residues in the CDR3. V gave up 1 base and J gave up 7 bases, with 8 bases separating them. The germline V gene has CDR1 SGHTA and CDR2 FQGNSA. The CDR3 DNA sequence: TGTGCCAGCAGCTTAGGCGAATTCCAGCCCCAGCATTTT. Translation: CASSLGEFQPQHF.

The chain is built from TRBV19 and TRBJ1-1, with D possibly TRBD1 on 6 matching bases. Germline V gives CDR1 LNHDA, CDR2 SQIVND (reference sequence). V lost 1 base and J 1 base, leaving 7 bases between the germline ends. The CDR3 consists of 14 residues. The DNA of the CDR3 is TGTGCCAGTAGTATAGTAGGGGGGAACACTGAAGCTTTCTTT. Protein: CASSIVGGNTEAFF.

CDR3 in DNA: TGTGCCAGCAGCGGGGACACGCGTCGGGACGAGCAGTACTTC. It codes for CASSGDTRRDEQYF. V usage is TRBV9 and J usage is TRBJ2-5; weak D call: TRBD1 (6 bases). TRBJ2-7 explains the end of the DNA better; the J call may be wrong. This CDR3 contains 14 residues. The germline gives CDR1 SGDLS, CDR2 YYNGEE.

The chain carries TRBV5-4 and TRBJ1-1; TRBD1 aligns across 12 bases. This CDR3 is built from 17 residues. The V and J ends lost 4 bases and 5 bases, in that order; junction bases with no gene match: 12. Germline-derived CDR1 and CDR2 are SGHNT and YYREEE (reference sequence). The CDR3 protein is CASSTLGTGGFRTEAFF. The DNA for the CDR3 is TGTGCCAGCAGCACCCTCGGGACAGGGGGCTTTAGGACTGAAGCTTTCTTT.

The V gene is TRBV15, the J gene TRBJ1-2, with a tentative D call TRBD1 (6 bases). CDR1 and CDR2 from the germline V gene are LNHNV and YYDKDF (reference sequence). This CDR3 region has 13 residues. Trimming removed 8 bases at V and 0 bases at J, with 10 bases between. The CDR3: CATRDTSNYGYTF. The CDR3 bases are TGTGCCACCCGGGACACCTCTAACTATGGCTACACCTTC.

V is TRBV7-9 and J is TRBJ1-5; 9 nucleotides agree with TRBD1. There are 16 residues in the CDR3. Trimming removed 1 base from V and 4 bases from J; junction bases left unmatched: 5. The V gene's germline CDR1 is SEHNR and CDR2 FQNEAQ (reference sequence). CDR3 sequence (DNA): TGTGCCAGCAGCTTAGAGGACAGGGGAAGGAATCAGCCCCAGCATTTT. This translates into CASSLEDRGRNQPQHF. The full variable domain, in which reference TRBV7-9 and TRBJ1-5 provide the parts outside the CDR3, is DTGVSQNPRHKITKRGQNVTFRCDPISEHNRLYWYRQTLGQGPEFLTYFQNEAQLEKSRLLSDRFSAERPKGSFSTLEIQRTEQGDSAMYLCASSLEDRGRNQPQHFGDGTRLSIL.

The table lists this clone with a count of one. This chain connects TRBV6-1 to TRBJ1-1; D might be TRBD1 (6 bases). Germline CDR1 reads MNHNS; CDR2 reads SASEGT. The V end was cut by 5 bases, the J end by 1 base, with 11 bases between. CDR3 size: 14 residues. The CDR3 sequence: CASSPDRTNTEAFF. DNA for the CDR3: TGTGCCAGCAGTCCAGACAGGACGAACACTGAAGCTTTCTTT.